These 29 T cell receptor beta chains were all obtained from the same sample, sequenced in a study of PD-1 blockade in mismatch repair-deficient tumors. Profiled with immunoSEQ multiplex PCR; TCRdb holds only in-frame clones, not every one. The sample yields 100,000 to 150,000 clones, about 86% seen once. Sample: peripheral blood, taken 44 weeks after starting pembrolizumab. Receptors were obtained from an adult with mismatch repair-deficient cancer.

The chain uses TRBV9 and TRBJ2-1, with no clear D. V was pared by 0 bases and J by 3 bases, with 7 bases between. The CDR3 loop spans 14 amino acids. CDR1 and CDR2 (germline): SGDLS, YYNGEE. CDR3 DNA: TGTGCCAGCAGCGTAGATTGGGACTACAATGAGCAGTTCTTC. As protein: CASSVDWDYNEQFF.

J is TRBJ1-4 and V is TRBV7-9, with 7 bases aligning to TRBD1. The length of the CDR3 is 16 residues. Germline CDR1 SEHNR, CDR2 FQNEAQ (reference sequence). J gave up 0 bases and V 2 bases, and 3 bases lay outside the gene matches. The CDR3 region is CASSLFRGSTNEKLFF. CDR3 coding DNA: TGTGCCAGCAGCTTATTCAGGGGGTCAACTAATGAAAAACTGTTTTTT.

The rearrangement links TRBV14 to TRBJ2-7; tentatively, D is TRBD2 (5 bases). The V gene's germline CDR1 is SGHDN and CDR2 FVKESK. Trimming cost V 4 bases and J 2 bases, with 9 bases left between them. The CDR3 consists of 13 residues. In DNA form, the CDR3 reads TGTGCCAGCAGCCCCCCCGGGACCTACGAGCAGTACTTC. Translation gives CASSPPGTYEQYF.

The chain recombines TRBV5-4 with TRBJ1-2, with D hard to call. The length of the CDR3 is 15 residues. Trimming pared 0 bases from V and 5 bases from J, leaving 14 bases between. Germline lookup yields CDR1 SGHNT and CDR2 YYREEE (reference sequence). This CDR3 reads CASSLAPAGRYGYTF. The CDR3 DNA reads TGTGCCAGCAGCTTGGCCCCGGCTGGTAGGTATGGCTACACCTTC.

The CDR3 loop is CASSLTSGPLVEQYF. For the CDR3, the DNA is TGTGCCAGCAGCCTGACTAGCGGACCCCTCGTCGAGCAGTACTTC. The rearrangement uses TRBV4-2 and TRBJ2-7, with 9 nucleotides matching TRBD2. V shed 4 bases and J 6 bases; nucleotides not matched to a gene: 10. The germline V gene has CDR1 LGHNA and CDR2 YNFKEQ. There are 15 residues in the CDR3.

V gene TRBV4-2 combines with J gene TRBJ2-3; 9 bases are shared with TRBD1. Germline-derived CDR1 and CDR2 are LGHNA and YNFKEQ. The CDR3 extends over 16 amino acids. Germline trimming cut 0 bases from V and 5 bases from J; bases unmatched to any gene: 6. The CDR3 spells CASSQEEGQGGDTQYF. The DNA for the CDR3 is TGTGCCAGCAGCCAAGAAGAGGGACAGGGTGGAGATACGCAGTATTTT.

This clone was seen more than once but under ten times. The CDR3: CASSAPGTGVHEQFF. The CDR3 DNA reads TGTGCCAGCAGCGCCCCCGGGACAGGGGTGCATGAGCAGTTCTTC. The rearrangement links TRBV9 to TRBJ2-1; 10 bases are shared with TRBD1. The CDR3 runs 15 residues. J gave up 8 bases and V 3 bases, and 8 bases lay outside the gene matches. Germline loops: CDR1 SGDLS, CDR2 YYNGEE.

This clone was counted a single time. This chain joins TRBV14 and TRBJ2-1, with 7 bases aligning to TRBD2. This CDR3 spans 15 amino acids. J gave up 5 bases and V 4 bases, and 8 bases lay outside the gene matches. Germline-derived CDR1 and CDR2 are SGHDN and FVKESK. As DNA, the CDR3 is TGTGCCAGCAGCCTTGGGAGGGTATCGCACAATGAGCAGTTCTTC. This encodes CASSLGRVSHNEQFF.

The rearrangement joins TRBV27 to TRBJ2-5; D tentatively fits TRBD1 or TRBD2 (6 bases each). Trimming stripped 5 bases from V and 5 bases from J, with 9 bases between. The germline V gene has CDR1 MNHEY and CDR2 SMNVEV (reference sequence). This CDR3 is 12 amino acids long. CDR3 DNA: TGTGCCAGCAGTCAAGGGGGGGAGACCCAGTACTTC. Its protein is CASSQGGETQYF.

J is TRBJ2-3 and V is TRBV5-1; D remains unclear. Germline values: CDR1 SGHRS, CDR2 YFSETQ. The CDR3 loop spans 16 amino acids. Trimming stripped 0 bases from V and 4 bases from J, with 15 bases between. CDR3 nucleotide sequence: TGCGCCAGCAGCTTGGAGTCAGTTTCATACGCAGATACGCAGTATTTT. This translates into CASSLESVSYADTQYF.

This chain's CDR3 is CATSRDEGGGTGELFF. CDR3 DNA: TGTGCCACCAGCAGAGATGAAGGGGGGGGCACCGGGGAGCTGTTTTTT. V and J are TRBV15 and TRBJ2-2, with D maybe TRBD2 (7 bases). Trimming took off 0 bases at V and 4 bases at J, with 12 bases between the two ends. This CDR3 has 16 residues. The germline gives CDR1 LNHNV, CDR2 YYDKDF (reference sequence).

The chain uses TRBV2 and TRBJ2-3; D is possibly TRBD2 (5 bases). V lost 6 bases and J lost 2, with 18 bases in between. The V gene's germline CDR1 is SNHLY and CDR2 FYNNEI. The CDR3 spans 16 residues. CDR3 in DNA: TGTGCCAGCAGGACGGTAGCATGGAGGAACACAGATACGCAGTATTTT. Translating it yields CASRTVAWRNTDTQYF.

The chain is built from TRBV5-1 and TRBJ1-5; D remains unclear. V dropped 0 bases and J dropped 6 bases, with 10 bases sitting between them. The CDR3 runs to 14 residues. CDR1 and CDR2 from the germline V gene are SGHRS and YFSETQ. The CDR3 here is CASSLGPGGQPQHF. The DNA of the CDR3 is TGCGCCAGCAGCTTGGGTCCGGGTGGTCAGCCCCAGCATTTT.

The chain recombines TRBV4-3 with TRBJ2-5; 10 nucleotides line up with TRBD2. Trimming took 2 bases from V and 7 from J; bases not matched to a gene: 7. Germline-derived CDR1 and CDR2 are LGHNA and YSLEER. CDR3 length equals 15 residues. DNA of the CDR3: TGCGCCAGCAGCCAATCCTCTAGCGGGAGTTTGACCCAGTACTTC. It codes for CASSQSSSGSLTQYF.

This chain links TRBV4-3 with TRBJ2-1; perhaps D is TRBD1 or TRBD2 (5 bases each). Germline V CDR1 and CDR2: LGHNA, YSLEER. The V gene lost 0 bases and the J gene lost 4 bases, with 13 bases spanning the gap. This CDR3 is 16 amino acids long. The CDR3 nucleotides read TGCGCCAGCAGCCAAGATTACGGGGCAGGGTACAATGAGCAGTTCTTC. This gives the protein CASSQDYGAGYNEQFF.

This sequence joins TRBV29-1 and TRBJ2-1, with 10 bases matching TRBD2. V was clipped by 7 bases and J by 4 bases; unmatched bases: 10. This CDR3 contains 15 residues. Germline CDR1 is SQVTM and CDR2 is ANQGSEA. The DNA for the CDR3 is TGCAGCGGGCGACTCGGGACTAGCGTATACAATGAGCAGTTCTTC. As protein: CSGRLGTSVYNEQFF.

The chain joins TRBV29-1 to TRBJ2-7; 11 bases line up with TRBD2. From germline, CDR1 is SQVTM and CDR2 ANQGSEA. This CDR3 comprises 12 residues. V was pared by 2 bases and J by 9 bases, with 3 bases of the junction left unmatched. The CDR3: CSVELGLAVQYF. The CDR3 region has the DNA TGCAGCGTTGAATTGGGACTAGCGGTGCAGTACTTC.

The V call is TRBV5-1, the J call TRBJ2-1, with 9 bases aligning to TRBD2. This CDR3 is built from 14 residues. The junction had 10 bases not matched to a gene; V was cut back by 5 bases and J by 10 bases. Germline values: CDR1 SGHRS, CDR2 YFSETQ. DNA for the CDR3: TGCGCCAGCAGTTTCGGACTAGCGTCGGAGGAGCAGTTCTTC. It is translated as CASSFGLASEEQFF.

The CDR3 reads CASSIIFGTAFNEKLFF. Written as DNA, the CDR3 is TGTGCCAGTAGTATAATATTCGGGACAGCATTTAATGAAAAACTGTTTTTT. The V and J genes are TRBV19 and TRBJ1-4; 7 positions agree with TRBD1. Looked up from germline, CDR1 is LNHDA and CDR2 is SQIVND (reference sequence). This CDR3 spans 17 amino acids. The V and J ends lost 2 bases and 4 bases, in that order; junction bases with no gene match: 10.

The chain joins TRBV19 to TRBJ1-4, with D uncertain. The CDR3 is made up of 15 amino acids. Germline assignment: CDR1 LNHDA and CDR2 SQIVND (reference sequence). The ends were cut back, 3 bases at V and 5 bases at J, with 13 bases in the middle. This CDR3 is CASSILHTENEKLFF. The CDR3 coding sequence is TGTGCCAGTAGTATCCTTCACACGGAAAATGAAAAACTGTTTTTT.

This chain uses TRBV10-3 with TRBJ2-4, with D unclear. Trimming took off 2 bases at V and 1 base at J, with 3 bases between the two ends. Germline-derived CDR1 and CDR2 are ENHRY and SYGVKD. The CDR3 spans 13 residues. The CDR3 nucleotides are TGTGCCATCAGTGAGGGGGCCAAAAACATTCAGTACTTC. Encoded protein: CAISEGAKNIQYF.

This clone was detected a few times. V is TRBV25-1 and J is TRBJ2-7; D is perhaps TRBD1 (5 bases). Germline V gene data show CDR1 as MGHDK and CDR2 as SYGVNS. The germline V and J ends were trimmed by 3 bases and 5 bases, with 11 bases remaining between them. The CDR3 is 13 amino acids. DNA of the CDR3: TGTGCCAGCAGTGATCTCAGGGTTGACGAGCAGTACTTC. As protein: CASSDLRVDEQYF.

The chain uses TRBV6-1 and TRBJ2-6; a possible D gene is TRBD2 (5 bases). Trimming left V 4 bases short and J 0 bases short, with 13 bases between. CDR3 length: 17 amino acids. Germline V gene sequence: CDR1 MNHNS, CDR2 SASEGT. CDR3 DNA: TGTGCCAGCAGTGGCGAGGGAACCTTCTCTGGGGCCAACGTCCTGACTTTC. Its protein is CASSGEGTFSGANVLTF.

The genes are TRBV11-2 and TRBJ2-7, with D possibly being TRBD1 or TRBD2 (5 bases each). The germline CDR1 and CDR2 sequences are SGHAT and FQNNGV. Trimming stripped 3 bases from V and 2 bases from J, with 23 bases between. The CDR3 is made up of 18 amino acids. The CDR3 nucleotides read TGTGCCAGCAGCTTTAGGGCTACCGGGACGCCCAAAACCTACGAGCAGTACTTC. It codes for CASSFRATGTPKTYEQYF.

This chain connects TRBV30 to TRBJ2-5; TRBD1 or TRBD2 may be the D gene (5 bases each). V was trimmed by 0 bases and J by 1 base, leaving 12 bases between them. This CDR3 has 15 amino acids. Germline V gene lookup returns CDR1 GTSNPN and CDR2 SVGIG (reference sequence). The CDR3 nucleotides read TGTGCCTGGAGTGTAGGGGACCCTACCCAAGAGACCCAGTACTTC. Translated, it gives CAWSVGDPTQETQYF.

This chain uses TRBV28 with TRBJ1-4, with 8 bases aligning to TRBD1. The CDR3 covers 15 residues. V lost 6 bases to trimming and J lost 4 bases; unmatched junction nucleotides: 7. Germline CDR1 and CDR2: MDHEN and SYDVKM. For the CDR3, the DNA is TGTGCCAGCAGCTCGACAGGGGCAATTAATGAAAAACTGTTTTTT. As protein: CASSSTGAINEKLFF. The whole variable domain, remainder taken from reference TRBV28 and TRBJ1-4, is DVKVTQSSRYLVKRTGEKVFLECVQDMDHENMFWYRQDPGLGLRLIYFSYDVKMKEKGDIPEGYSVSREKKERFSLILESASTNQTSMYLCASSSTGAINEKLFFGSGTQLSVL.

The genes are TRBV2 and TRBJ2-5; D is possibly TRBD2 (5 bases). The J call is uncertain, as TRBJ2-7 better fits the DNA end. The germline V gene encodes CDR1 SNHLY and CDR2 FYNNEI. CDR3 length: 15 amino acids. CDR3 sequence (DNA): TGTGCCAGCAGGGGGAGTAGCGCATACACCTACGAGCAGTACTTC. This sequence encodes CASRGSSAYTYEQYF.

The chain links TRBV10-3 to TRBJ2-1; 11 bases map to TRBD2. There are 13 residues in the CDR3. V lost 6 bases to trimming and J lost 7 bases; unmatched junction nucleotides: 2. The V gene's germline CDR1 is ENHRY and CDR2 SYGVKD. The CDR3 coding sequence is TGTGCCATCAGATTAGCGGGAGGGAATGAGCAGTTCTTC. Translated, it gives CAIRLAGGNEQFF.

This chain connects TRBV4-2 to TRBJ2-7, with a tentative D call TRBD1 (6 bases). The CDR3 sequence is 16 residues long. CDR1 and CDR2 from the germline V gene are LGHNA and YNFKEQ. V was pared by 3 bases and J by 0 bases, with 15 bases between. The CDR3 DNA sequence: TGTGCCAGCAGCCAGGCCGGGACACCGAGCTCCTACGAGCAGTACTTC. Translation gives CASSQAGTPSSYEQYF.